Listed here is a single T cell receptor beta chain. The repertoire was sequenced with immunoSEQ multiplex PCR; TCRdb's copy has only in-frame clones and lacks some. This sample has some 67,000 clones; roughly 73% occur once, and the top ten carry roughly 6.5%. The data originate from a study of blood T cell repertoires in COVID-19. V gave up 8 bases and J gave up 0 bases, with 14 bases separating them. The CDR3 spans 15 residues. The germline gives CDR1 MRHNA, CDR2 SNTAGT. Sequenced input: peripheral blood. This TCR derives from a woman aged 55-69 years with acute or convalescent COVID-19. The chain joins TRBV6-4 to TRBJ1-3; D is ambiguous. The DNA for the CDR3 is TGTGCCAGCGGCCCCGGCAGGCGCTCTGGAAACACCATATATTTT. As protein: CASGPGRRSGNTIYF.